One sample yielded the 23 T cell receptor beta chains listed below, sequenced in a study of cytomegalovirus exposure and HLA in healthy donors. This PCR relied on a set of 60 Vbeta primers and 13 Jbeta primers. Assay used: immunoSEQ multiplex PCR; TCRdb lists only in-frame clones, some missing. The sample holds tens of thousands of clones, over 70% seen once. Sequencing input: PBMCs. The receptors were sampled from a man aged 25 to 45 in good health and CMV-seronegative.

The chain links TRBV2 to TRBJ1-5; 7 nucleotides agree with TRBD1. The V gene end was trimmed by 6 bases and the J gene end by 0 bases; junction bases not matched to a gene: 8. The CDR3 totals 16 residues. Per the germline V gene, CDR1 is SNHLY and CDR2 is FYNNEI. The CDR3 is CASSFDRAYSNQPQHF. DNA for the CDR3: TGTGCCAGCAGCTTTGACAGGGCTTATAGCAATCAGCCCCAGCATTTT.

The gene calls are TRBV10-2 and TRBJ2-7; 7 nucleotides align to TRBD2. V lost 10 bases and J lost 6; bases outside the gene matches: 15. This CDR3 is 14 amino acids long. CDR1 and CDR2 from the germline V gene are WSHSY and SAAADI. The CDR3, as DNA: TGCGCCACCTCCCAGCCGGGACTATATCGCGAGCAGTACTTC. Translating it yields CATSQPGLYREQYF.

Only one count was recorded for this clone. The chain has TRBV14 and TRBJ2-7; 12 bases fit TRBD2. V shed 0 bases and J 1 base; nucleotides not matched to a gene: 13. The CDR3 has 20 residues. The germline V gene has CDR1 SGHDN and CDR2 FVKESK. CDR3 region: CASSQDLTSGSLGGSYEQYF. DNA for the CDR3: TGTGCCAGCAGCCAAGATTTGACTAGCGGGAGCCTGGGGGGGTCCTACGAGCAGTACTTC.

The V gene is TRBV18, the J gene TRBJ1-2; 10 nucleotides line up with TRBD1. V was clipped by 6 bases and J by 5 bases; unmatched bases: 9. Germline V gives CDR1 KGHSH, CDR2 LQKENI. The CDR3 is 15 residues long. This CDR3 is CASSPTGQGEYGYTF. For the CDR3, the DNA is TGTGCCAGCTCGCCAACCGGACAGGGGGAGTATGGCTACACCTTC.

This clone was seen just once. The CDR3 loop reads CASSVGQGSTGELFF. CDR3 coding DNA: TGTGCCAGCAGCGTGGGACAGGGTAGTACCGGGGAGCTGTTTTTT. The chain uses TRBV11-3 and TRBJ2-2; TRBD1 aligns across 9 bases. Germline CDR1 and CDR2: SGHNT and YENEEA. There are 15 residues in the CDR3. V shed 5 bases, J shed 5 bases, and the junction held 6 bases outside the gene matches.

This chain joins TRBV27 and TRBJ2-1; D is unclear. Germline V CDR1 and CDR2: MNHEY, SMNVEV (reference sequence). The ends were cut back, 0 bases at V and 10 bases at J, with 19 bases in the middle. The CDR3 is 16 residues long. The CDR3 loop reads CASSLSLGRSVQEQFF. Here the CDR3 DNA reads TGTGCCAGCAGTTTATCTCTCGGCAGGTCTGTTCAAGAGCAGTTCTTC.

This clone showed up just once. The CDR3 nucleotides read TGTGCCAGTAGTAACTTCGGACAGGGAATGGGATACGAGCAGTACTTC. Amino acids: CASSNFGQGMGYEQYF. The rearrangement uses TRBV19 and TRBJ2-7, with 8 bases that match TRBD1. Germline V CDR1 and CDR2: LNHDA, SQIVND (reference sequence). This CDR3 is built from 16 residues. Losses at the gene ends were 4 bases for V and 4 bases for J; bases not matched to a gene: 12.

The rearrangement uses TRBV28 and TRBJ1-1; TRBD1 aligns across 11 bases. Trimming took 6 bases from V and 4 from J; bases not matched to a gene: 4. CDR1 and CDR2 (germline): MDHEN, SYDVKM. This CDR3 has 14 residues. The CDR3 reads CASRGTGGSTEAFF. The CDR3 DNA reads TGTGCCAGCAGGGGGACAGGGGGTTCCACTGAAGCTTTCTTT.

The chain has TRBV15 and TRBJ2-4; a weak D match, TRBD1 (6 bases). In germline, CDR1 is LNHNV, CDR2 YYDKDF (reference sequence). The CDR3 has 16 amino acids. V lost 5 bases to trimming and J lost 0 bases, with 14 bases between them. The CDR3 DNA is TGTGCCACCAGCCCCTCAACAGGGCTAGCCAAAAACATTCAGTACTTC. It translates to CATSPSTGLAKNIQYF. Supplemented by reference TRBV15 and TRBJ2-4, the full variable domain reads DAMVIQNPRYQVTQFGKPVTLSCSQTLNHNVMYWYQQKSSQAPKLLFHYYDKDFNNEADTPDNFQSRRPNTSFCFLDIRSPGLGDTAMYLCATSPSTGLAKNIQYFGAGTRLSVL.

The V and J genes are TRBV29-1 and TRBJ2-3; 8 bases fit TRBD1. The CDR3 is made up of 14 amino acids. V trimming: 4 bases; J trimming: 0 bases; junction bases outside the gene matches: 3. Looked up from germline, CDR1 is SQVTM and CDR2 is ANQGSEA. The DNA for the CDR3 is TGCAGCGTTGCAGGGGGCTGGAGCACAGATACGCAGTATTTT. Its translation is CSVAGGWSTDTQYF.

V and J are TRBV7-3 and TRBJ2-1; the match to TRBD1 covers 10 bases. CDR3 size: 15 residues. Germline V CDR1 and CDR2: SGHTA, FQGTGA. After removal of 5 bases from V and 3 bases from J, the junction contained 4 bases not matched to a gene. The CDR3 here is CASSLRDRGYNEQFF. The CDR3 DNA reads as TGTGCCAGCAGCCTCCGGGACAGGGGCTACAATGAGCAGTTCTTC.

By share, this clone counts as medium-sized. This chain connects TRBV5-1 to TRBJ1-4; 10 nucleotides match TRBD1. From germline, CDR1 is SGHRS and CDR2 YFSETQ. This CDR3 spans 16 amino acids. V dropped 5 bases and J dropped 5; count of bases not matched to a gene: 9. This chain's CDR3 is CASRSGQGVLNEKLFF. DNA of the CDR3: TGCGCCAGCAGATCCGGACAGGGGGTCCTGAATGAAAAACTGTTTTTT.

The chain combines TRBV30 with TRBJ2-7, with D perhaps matching TRBD1 (7 bases). Germline V lookup: CDR1 GTSNPN, CDR2 SVGIG (reference sequence). The CDR3 length is 12 residues. The CDR3 loop is CAMEGASYEQYF. The CDR3 DNA reads TGTGCGATGGAGGGGGCCTCCTACGAGCAGTACTTC. The full variable domain, its missing parts supplied by reference TRBV30 and TRBJ2-7, is SQTIHQWPATLVQPVGSPLSLECTVEGTSNPNLYWYRQAAGRGLQLLFYSVGIGQISSEVPQNLSASRPQDRQFILSSKKLLLSDSGFYLCAMEGASYEQYFGPGTRLTVT.

This chain uses TRBV7-2 with TRBJ1-2, with TRBD1 matching 7 bases. V lost 5 bases and J lost 1; bases outside the gene matches: 10. CDR3 length equals 16 residues. Germline lookup yields CDR1 SGHTA and CDR2 FQGNSA. The CDR3 region has the DNA TGTGCCAGCAGCCCCGGGCAGGGGGGTATTAACTATGGCTACACCTTC. This sequence encodes CASSPGQGGINYGYTF.

The CDR3 region is CASSIPFAGEHEQYF. The CDR3, as DNA: TGTGCCAGTAGTATACCTTTTGCAGGGGAGCACGAGCAGTACTTC. The chain joins TRBV19 to TRBJ2-7, with D possibly matching TRBD1 (6 bases). The germline gives CDR1 LNHDA, CDR2 SQIVND (reference sequence). Trimming took off 2 bases at V and 5 bases at J, with 16 bases between the two ends. The CDR3 spans 15 residues.

This clone was detected a few times. This rearrangement joins TRBV4-1 to TRBJ1-6, with 7 bases aligning to TRBD1. With V trimmed by 1 base and J by 6 bases, 12 bases remained unmatched. The CDR3 has 18 amino acids. The V gene's germline CDR1 is MGHRA and CDR2 YSYEKL. The CDR3 nucleotides read TGCGCCAGCAGCCAAGGAAGACAGGGCCCAATGGGTAATTCACCCCTCCACTTT. Translating it yields CASSQGRQGPMGNSPLHF.

V gene TRBV6-5 combines with J gene TRBJ2-2, with a tentative D call TRBD1 (6 bases). The CDR3 is made up of 16 amino acids. The V end lost 4 bases, the J end lost 5 bases, and 17 bases lay between the germline ends. The V gene's germline CDR1 is MNHEY and CDR2 SVGAGI. CDR3 bases: TGTGCCAGCAGTTCCTCCGACAGGCTTAGGACCGGGGAGCTGTTTTTT. Protein product: CASSSSDRLRTGELFF.

This clone has a handful of counts. The rearrangement uses TRBV6-5 and TRBJ2-7, with D uncertain. The ends were cut back, 6 bases at V and 0 bases at J, with 12 bases in the middle. This CDR3 has 14 residues. Germline V lookup: CDR1 MNHEY, CDR2 SVGAGI. The CDR3 sequence: CASRALHSSYEQYF. The CDR3, as DNA: TGTGCCAGCAGAGCTCTCCATTCCTCCTACGAGCAGTACTTC.

The chain links TRBV19 to TRBJ1-1; perhaps TRBD1 as D (6 bases). Germline CDR1 LNHDA, CDR2 SQIVND (reference sequence). V lost 5 bases, J lost 1 base, and 8 bases lay in between. The CDR3 consists of 13 residues. CDR3 region: CASSQGTNTEAFF. In nucleotides, the CDR3 is TGTGCCAGTAGTCAGGGGACGAACACTGAAGCTTTCTTT.

This clone was recorded a few times. This chain joins TRBV4-1 and TRBJ1-4; D remains ambiguous. From germline, CDR1 is MGHRA and CDR2 YSYEKL. V lost 6 bases and J lost 11, with 16 bases in between. This CDR3 contains 13 residues. The CDR3, as DNA: TGCGCCAGCAGTCCGTCCAGCGAGGTGAAACTGTTTTTT. Its protein is CASSPSSEVKLFF.

This chain uses TRBV18 with TRBJ1-5; TRBD1 aligns across 11 bases. Germline CDR1 KGHSH, CDR2 LQKENI. This CDR3 has 15 residues. Germline trimming cut 2 bases from V and 6 bases from J; bases unmatched to any gene: 3. The CDR3 protein is CASSPGTGGLQPQHF. DNA for the CDR3: TGTGCCAGCTCACCAGGGACAGGGGGGCTTCAGCCCCAGCATTTT.

The V gene is TRBV7-8, the J gene TRBJ2-2; 7 bases are shared with TRBD2. The V and J ends lost 5 bases and 6 bases, in that order; junction bases with no gene match: 9. Germline values: CDR1 SGHVS, CDR2 FQNEAQ. This CDR3 is 15 amino acids long. Here the CDR3 DNA reads TGTGCCAGCAGCCCGTCTTGGGGGGGATCCGGGGAGCTGTTTTTT. Protein: CASSPSWGGSGELFF.

This chain uses TRBV19 with TRBJ2-5; TRBD2 matches at 13 bases. This CDR3 has 15 amino acids. Trimming at V came to 5 bases and at J to 4 bases, leaving 4 bases not matched to a gene. Per the germline V gene, CDR1 is LNHDA and CDR2 is SQIVND (reference sequence). CDR3 loop: CASSQTSGGLETQYF. CDR3 in DNA: TGTGCCAGTAGTCAGACTAGCGGGGGGCTAGAGACCCAGTACTTC.